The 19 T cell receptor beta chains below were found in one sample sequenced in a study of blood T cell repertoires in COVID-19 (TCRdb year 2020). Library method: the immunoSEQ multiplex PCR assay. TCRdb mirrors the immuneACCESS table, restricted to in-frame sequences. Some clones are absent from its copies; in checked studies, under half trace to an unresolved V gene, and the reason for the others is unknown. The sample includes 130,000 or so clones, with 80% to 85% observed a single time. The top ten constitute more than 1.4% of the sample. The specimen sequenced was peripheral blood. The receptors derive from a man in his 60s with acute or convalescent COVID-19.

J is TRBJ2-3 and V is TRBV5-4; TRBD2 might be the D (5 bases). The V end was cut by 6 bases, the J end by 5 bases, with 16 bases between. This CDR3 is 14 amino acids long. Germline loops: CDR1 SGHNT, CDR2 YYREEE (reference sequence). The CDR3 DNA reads TGTGCCAGCACCATCGGACTGCTCGGAGATACGCAGTATTTT. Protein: CASTIGLLGDTQYF.

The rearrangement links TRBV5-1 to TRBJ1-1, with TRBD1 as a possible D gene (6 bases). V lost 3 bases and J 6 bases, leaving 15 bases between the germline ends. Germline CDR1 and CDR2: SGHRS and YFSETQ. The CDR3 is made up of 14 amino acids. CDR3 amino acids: CASSSGGGMAEAFF. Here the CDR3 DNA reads TGCGCCAGCAGCTCGGGAGGGGGGATGGCTGAAGCTTTCTTT.

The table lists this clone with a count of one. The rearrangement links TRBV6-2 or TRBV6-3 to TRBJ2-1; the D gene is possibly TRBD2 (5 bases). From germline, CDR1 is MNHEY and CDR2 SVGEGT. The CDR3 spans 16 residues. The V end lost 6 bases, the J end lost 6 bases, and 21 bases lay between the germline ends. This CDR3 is CASSSLVHKPSNEQFF. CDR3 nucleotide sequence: TGTGCCAGCAGCTCACTAGTTCACAAACCCTCCAATGAGCAGTTCTTC.

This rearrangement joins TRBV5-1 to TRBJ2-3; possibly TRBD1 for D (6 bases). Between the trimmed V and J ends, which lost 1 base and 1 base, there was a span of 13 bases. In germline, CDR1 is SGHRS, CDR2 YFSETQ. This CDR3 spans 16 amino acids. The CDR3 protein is CASSLSITGRTDTQYF. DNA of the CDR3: TGCGCCAGCAGCTTGTCTATTACAGGGCGCACAGATACGCAGTATTTT.

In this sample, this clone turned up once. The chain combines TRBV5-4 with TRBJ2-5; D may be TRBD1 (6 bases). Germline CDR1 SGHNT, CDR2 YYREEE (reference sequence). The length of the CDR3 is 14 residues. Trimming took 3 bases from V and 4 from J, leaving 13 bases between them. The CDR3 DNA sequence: TGTGCCAGCAGCTGGAGACAGGTGGGAGAGACCCAGTACTTC. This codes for CASSWRQVGETQYF. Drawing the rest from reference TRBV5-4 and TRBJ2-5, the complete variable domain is ETGVTQSPTHLIKTRGQQVTLRCSSQSGHNTVSWYQQALGQGPQFIFQYYREEENGRGNFPPRFSGLQFPNYSSELNVNALELDDSALYLCASSWRQVGETQYFGPGTRLLVL.

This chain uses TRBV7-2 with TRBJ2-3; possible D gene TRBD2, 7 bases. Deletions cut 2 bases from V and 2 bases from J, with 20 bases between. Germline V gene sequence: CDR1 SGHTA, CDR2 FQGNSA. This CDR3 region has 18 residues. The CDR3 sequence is CASSLQGRTGGNTDTQYF. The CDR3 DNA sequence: TGTGCCAGCAGCTTACAGGGGAGGACCGGGGGGAACACAGATACGCAGTATTTT.

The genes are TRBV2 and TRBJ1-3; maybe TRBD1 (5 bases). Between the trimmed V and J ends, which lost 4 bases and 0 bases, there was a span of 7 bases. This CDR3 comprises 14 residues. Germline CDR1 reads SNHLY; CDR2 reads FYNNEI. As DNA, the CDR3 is TGTGCCAGCAGTGCCCAGGGCTCTGGAAACACCATATATTTT. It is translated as CASSAQGSGNTIYF.

The CDR3 DNA reads TGTGCCAGCAGCGTGGACGGACTTAGCACAGATACGCAGTATTTT. This sequence encodes CASSVDGLSTDTQYF. This chain links TRBV9 with TRBJ2-3; D possibly corresponds to TRBD2 (5 bases). Germline V gives CDR1 SGDLS, CDR2 YYNGEE. V lost 2 bases and J lost 0, with 10 bases in between. The length of the CDR3 is 15 residues.

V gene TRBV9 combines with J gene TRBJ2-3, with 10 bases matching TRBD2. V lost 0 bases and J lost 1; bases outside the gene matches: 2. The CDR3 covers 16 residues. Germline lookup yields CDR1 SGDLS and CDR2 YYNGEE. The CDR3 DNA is TGTGCCAGCAGCGTAGTAGGGACTAGCGGCACAGATACGCAGTATTTT. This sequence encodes CASSVVGTSGTDTQYF.

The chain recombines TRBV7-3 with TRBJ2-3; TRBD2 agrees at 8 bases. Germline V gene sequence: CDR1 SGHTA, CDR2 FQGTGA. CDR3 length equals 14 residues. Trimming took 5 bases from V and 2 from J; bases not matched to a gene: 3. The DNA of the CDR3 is TGTGCCAGCAGCCTGGGACTAGACACAGATACGCAGTATTTT. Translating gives CASSLGLDTDTQYF.

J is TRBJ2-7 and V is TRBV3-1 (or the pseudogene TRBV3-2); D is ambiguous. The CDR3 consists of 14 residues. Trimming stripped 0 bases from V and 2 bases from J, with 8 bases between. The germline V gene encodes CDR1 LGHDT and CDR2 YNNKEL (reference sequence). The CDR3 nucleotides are TGTGCCAGCAGCCAAGAACGGTTTCCCTACGAGCAGTACTTC. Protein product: CASSQERFPYEQYF.

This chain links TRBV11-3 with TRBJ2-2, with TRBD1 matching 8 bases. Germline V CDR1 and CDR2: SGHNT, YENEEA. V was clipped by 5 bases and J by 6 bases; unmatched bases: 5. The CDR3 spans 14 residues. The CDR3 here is CASSLPGGPGELFF. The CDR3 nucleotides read TGTGCCAGCAGCCTCCCAGGGGGCCCCGGGGAGCTGTTTTTT.

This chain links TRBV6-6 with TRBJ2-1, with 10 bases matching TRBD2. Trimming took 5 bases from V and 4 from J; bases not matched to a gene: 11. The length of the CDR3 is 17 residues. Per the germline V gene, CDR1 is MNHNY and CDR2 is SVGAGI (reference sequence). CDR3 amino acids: CASSQSSSGGPYNEQFF. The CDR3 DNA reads TGTGCCAGCAGTCAATCTTCTAGCGGGGGACCTTACAATGAGCAGTTCTTC.

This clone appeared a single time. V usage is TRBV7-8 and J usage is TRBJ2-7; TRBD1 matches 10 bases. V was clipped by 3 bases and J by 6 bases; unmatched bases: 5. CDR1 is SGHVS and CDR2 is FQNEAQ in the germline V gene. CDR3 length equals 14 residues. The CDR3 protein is CASSFGQGEFEQYF. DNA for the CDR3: TGTGCCAGCAGCTTTGGACAGGGGGAGTTCGAGCAGTACTTC.

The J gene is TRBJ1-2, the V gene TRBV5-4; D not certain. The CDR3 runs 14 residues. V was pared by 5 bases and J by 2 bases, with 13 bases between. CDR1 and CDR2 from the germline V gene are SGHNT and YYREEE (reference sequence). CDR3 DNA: TGTGCCAGCAGTCCAACTCCGGGAAACTATGGCTACACCTTC. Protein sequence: CASSPTPGNYGYTF. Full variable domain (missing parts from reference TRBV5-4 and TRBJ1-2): ETGVTQSPTHLIKTRGQQVTLRCSSQSGHNTVSWYQQALGQGPQFIFQYYREEENGRGNFPPRFSGLQFPNYSSELNVNALELDDSALYLCASSPTPGNYGYTFGSGTRLTVV.

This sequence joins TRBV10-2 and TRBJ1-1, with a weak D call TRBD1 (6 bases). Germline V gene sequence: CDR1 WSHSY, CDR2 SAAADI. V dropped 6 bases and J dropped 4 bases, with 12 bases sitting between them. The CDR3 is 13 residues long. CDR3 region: CASRKGGGTEAFF. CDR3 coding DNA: TGCGCCAGCAGGAAGGGAGGGGGCACTGAAGCTTTCTTT.

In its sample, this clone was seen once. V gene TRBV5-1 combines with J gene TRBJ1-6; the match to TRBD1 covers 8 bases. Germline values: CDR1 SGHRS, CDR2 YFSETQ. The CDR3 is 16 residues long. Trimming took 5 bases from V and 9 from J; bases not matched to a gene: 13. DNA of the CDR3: TGCGCCAGCAGTCCGACACCCCCAGGGACAGGTTCACCCCTCCACTTT. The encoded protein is CASSPTPPGTGSPLHF.

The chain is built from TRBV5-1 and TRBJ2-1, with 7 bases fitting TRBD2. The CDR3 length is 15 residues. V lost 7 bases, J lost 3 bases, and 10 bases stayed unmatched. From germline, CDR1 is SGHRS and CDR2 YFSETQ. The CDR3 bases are TGCGCCAGCTCTAGGTGGGAGGGCCGCTACAATGAGCAGTTCTTC. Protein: CASSRWEGRYNEQFF.

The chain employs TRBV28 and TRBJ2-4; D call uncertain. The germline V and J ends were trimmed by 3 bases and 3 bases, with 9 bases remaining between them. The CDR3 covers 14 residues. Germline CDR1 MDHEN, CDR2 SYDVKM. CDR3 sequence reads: CASSFQANKNIQYF. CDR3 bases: TGTGCCAGCAGTTTCCAAGCGAACAAAAACATTCAGTACTTC.